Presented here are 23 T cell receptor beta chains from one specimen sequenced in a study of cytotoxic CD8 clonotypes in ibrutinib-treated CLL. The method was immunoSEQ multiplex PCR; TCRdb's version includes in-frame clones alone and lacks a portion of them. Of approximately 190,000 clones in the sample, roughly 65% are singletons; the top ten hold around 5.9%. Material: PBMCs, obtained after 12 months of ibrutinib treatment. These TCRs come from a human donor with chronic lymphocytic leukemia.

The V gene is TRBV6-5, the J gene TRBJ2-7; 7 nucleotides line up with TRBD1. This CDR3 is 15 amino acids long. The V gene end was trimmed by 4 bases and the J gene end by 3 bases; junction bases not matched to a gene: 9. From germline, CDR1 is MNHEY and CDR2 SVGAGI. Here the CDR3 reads CASSFNHRGGYEQYF. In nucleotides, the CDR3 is TGTGCCAGCAGTTTCAATCACAGGGGTGGCTACGAGCAGTACTTC.

The CDR3, as DNA: TGCAGCGGCAGTCCCGGGGCTAACTATGGCTACACCTTC. Its protein product is CSGSPGANYGYTF. The chain joins TRBV29-1 to TRBJ1-2; D is ambiguous. Germline V lookup: CDR1 SQVTM, CDR2 ANQGSEA. The CDR3 length is 13 residues. V was pared by 7 bases and J by 0 bases, with 12 bases between. Looking up the rest from reference TRBV29-1 and TRBJ1-2 gives the full variable domain: SAVISQKPSRDICQRGTSLTIQCQVDSQVTMMFWYRQQPGQSLTLIATANQGSEATYESGFVIDKFPISRPNLTFSTLTVSNMSPEDSSIYLCSGSPGANYGYTFGSGTRLTVV.

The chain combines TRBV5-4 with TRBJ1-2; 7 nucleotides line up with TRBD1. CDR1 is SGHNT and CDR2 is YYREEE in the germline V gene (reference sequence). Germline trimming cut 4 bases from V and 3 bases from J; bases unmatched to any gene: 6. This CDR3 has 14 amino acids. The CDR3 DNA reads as TGTGCCAGCAGCCGTTGGGACAGATACTATGGCTACACCTTC. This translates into CASSRWDRYYGYTF.

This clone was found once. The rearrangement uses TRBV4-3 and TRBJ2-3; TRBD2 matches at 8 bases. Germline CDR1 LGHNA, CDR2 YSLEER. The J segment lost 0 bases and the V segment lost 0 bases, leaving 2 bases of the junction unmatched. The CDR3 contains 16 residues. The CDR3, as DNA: TGCGCCAGCAGCCAAGATACTAGCGGTAGCACAGATACGCAGTATTTT. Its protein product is CASSQDTSGSTDTQYF.

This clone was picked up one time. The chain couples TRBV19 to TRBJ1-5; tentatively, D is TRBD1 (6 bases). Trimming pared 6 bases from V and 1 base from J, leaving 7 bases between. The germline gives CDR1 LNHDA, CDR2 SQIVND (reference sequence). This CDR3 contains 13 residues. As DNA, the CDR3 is TGTGCCAGTAGAACAGGGAGCAATCAGCCCCAGCATTTT. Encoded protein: CASRTGSNQPQHF.

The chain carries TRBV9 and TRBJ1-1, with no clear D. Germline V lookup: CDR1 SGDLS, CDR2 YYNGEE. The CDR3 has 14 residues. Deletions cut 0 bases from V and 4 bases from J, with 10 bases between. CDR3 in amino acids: CASSVDPLATEAFF. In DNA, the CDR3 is TGTGCCAGCAGCGTAGATCCCCTGGCCACTGAAGCTTTCTTT. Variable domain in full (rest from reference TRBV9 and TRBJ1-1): DSGVTQTPKHLITATGQRVTLRCSPRSGDLSVYWYQQSLDQGLQFLIQYYNGEERAKGNILERFSAQQFPDLHSELNLSSLELGDSALYFCASSVDPLATEAFFGQGTRLTVV.

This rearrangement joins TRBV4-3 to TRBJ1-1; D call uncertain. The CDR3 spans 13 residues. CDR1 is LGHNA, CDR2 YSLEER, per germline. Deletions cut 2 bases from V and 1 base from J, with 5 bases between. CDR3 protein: CASSQWRNTEAFF. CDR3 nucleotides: TGCGCCAGCAGCCAATGGCGGAACACTGAAGCTTTCTTT.

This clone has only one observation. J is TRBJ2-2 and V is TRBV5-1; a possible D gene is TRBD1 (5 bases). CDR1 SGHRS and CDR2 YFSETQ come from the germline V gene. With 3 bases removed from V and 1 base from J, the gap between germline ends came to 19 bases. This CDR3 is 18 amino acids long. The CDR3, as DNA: TGCGCCAGCAGCTACTGGCGGACAAGAAAGGGGAACACCGGGGAGCTGTTTTTT. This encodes CASSYWRTRKGNTGELFF.

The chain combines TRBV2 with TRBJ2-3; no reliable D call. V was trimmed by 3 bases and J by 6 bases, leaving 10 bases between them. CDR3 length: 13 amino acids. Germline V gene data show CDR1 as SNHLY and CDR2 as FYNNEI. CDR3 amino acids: CASSDARLDTQYF. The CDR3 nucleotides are TGTGCCAGCAGTGATGCGAGGTTGGATACGCAGTATTTT. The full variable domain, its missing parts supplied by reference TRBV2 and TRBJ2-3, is EPEVTQTPSHQVTQMGQEVILRCVPISNHLYFYWYRQILGQKVEFLVSFYNNEISEKSEIFDDQFSVERPDGSNFTLKIRSTKLEDSAMYFCASSDARLDTQYFGPGTRLTVL.

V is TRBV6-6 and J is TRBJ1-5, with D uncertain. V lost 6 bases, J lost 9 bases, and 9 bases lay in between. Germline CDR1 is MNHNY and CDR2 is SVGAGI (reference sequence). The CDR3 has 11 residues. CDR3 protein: CASSDPGPQHF. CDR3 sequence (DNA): TGTGCCAGCAGCGATCCCGGGCCCCAGCATTTT.

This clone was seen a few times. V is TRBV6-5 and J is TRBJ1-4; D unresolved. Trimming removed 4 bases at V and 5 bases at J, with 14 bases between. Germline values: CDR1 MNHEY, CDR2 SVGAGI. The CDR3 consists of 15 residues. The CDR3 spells CASSSRWNPNEKLFF. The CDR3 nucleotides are TGTGCCAGCAGTTCTCGTTGGAATCCAAATGAAAAACTGTTTTTT.

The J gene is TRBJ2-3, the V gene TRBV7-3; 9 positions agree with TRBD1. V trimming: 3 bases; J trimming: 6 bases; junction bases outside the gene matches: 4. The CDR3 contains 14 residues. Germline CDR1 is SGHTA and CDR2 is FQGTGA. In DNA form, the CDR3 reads TGTGCCAGCAGCTTCACAGGGGGCGGTGATACGCAGTATTTT. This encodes CASSFTGGGDTQYF.

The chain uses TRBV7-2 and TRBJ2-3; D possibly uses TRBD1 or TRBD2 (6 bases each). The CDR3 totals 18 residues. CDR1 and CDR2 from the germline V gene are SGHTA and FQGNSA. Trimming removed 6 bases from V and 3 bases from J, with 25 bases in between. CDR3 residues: CASSLKSGAMGSTDTQYF. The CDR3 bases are TGTGCCAGCAGTCTTAAGTCGGGGGCGATGGGCTCTACAGATACGCAGTATTTT.

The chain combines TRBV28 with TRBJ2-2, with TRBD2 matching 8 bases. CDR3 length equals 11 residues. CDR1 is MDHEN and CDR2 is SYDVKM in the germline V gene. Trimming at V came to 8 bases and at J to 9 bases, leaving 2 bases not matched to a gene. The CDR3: CASGGRRELFF. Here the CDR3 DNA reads TGTGCCAGCGGCGGGAGGCGGGAGCTGTTTTTT.

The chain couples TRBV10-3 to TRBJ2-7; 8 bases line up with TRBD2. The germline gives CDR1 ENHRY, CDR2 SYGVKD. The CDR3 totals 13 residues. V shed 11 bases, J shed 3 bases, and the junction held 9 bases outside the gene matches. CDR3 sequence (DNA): TGTGCCGCGGGAATGACTAGCGTCTACGAGCAGTACTTC. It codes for CAAGMTSVYEQYF.

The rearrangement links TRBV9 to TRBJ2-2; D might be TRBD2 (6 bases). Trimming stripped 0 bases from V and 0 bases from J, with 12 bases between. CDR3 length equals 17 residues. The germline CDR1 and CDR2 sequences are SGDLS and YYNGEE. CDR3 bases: TGTGCCAGCAGCGTAGCGGCTTGGGGGGCGAACACCGGGGAGCTGTTTTTT. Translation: CASSVAAWGANTGELFF. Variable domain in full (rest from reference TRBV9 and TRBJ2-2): DSGVTQTPKHLITATGQRVTLRCSPRSGDLSVYWYQQSLDQGLQFLIQYYNGEERAKGNILERFSAQQFPDLHSELNLSSLELGDSALYFCASSVAAWGANTGELFFGEGSRLTVL.

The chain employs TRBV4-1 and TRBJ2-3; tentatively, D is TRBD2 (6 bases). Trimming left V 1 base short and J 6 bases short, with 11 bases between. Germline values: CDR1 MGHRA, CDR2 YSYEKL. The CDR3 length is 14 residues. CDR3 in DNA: TGCGCCAGCAGCCAAGGGGGGGTGTGGGATACGCAGTATTTT. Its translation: CASSQGGVWDTQYF.

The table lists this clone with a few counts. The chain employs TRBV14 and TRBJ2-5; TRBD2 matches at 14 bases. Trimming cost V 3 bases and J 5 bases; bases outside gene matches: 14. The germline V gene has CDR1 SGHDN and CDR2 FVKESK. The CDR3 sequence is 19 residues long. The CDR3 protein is CASSHTGTSGRRKDETQYF. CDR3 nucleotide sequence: TGTGCCAGCAGCCATACCGGGACTAGCGGGAGAAGAAAGGATGAGACCCAGTACTTC. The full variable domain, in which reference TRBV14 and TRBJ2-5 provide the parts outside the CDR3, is EAGVTQFPSHSVIEKGQTVTLRCDPISGHDNLYWYRRVMGKEIKFLLHFVKESKQDESGMPNNRFLAERTGGTYSTLKVQPAELEDSGVYFCASSHTGTSGRRKDETQYFGPGTRLLVL.

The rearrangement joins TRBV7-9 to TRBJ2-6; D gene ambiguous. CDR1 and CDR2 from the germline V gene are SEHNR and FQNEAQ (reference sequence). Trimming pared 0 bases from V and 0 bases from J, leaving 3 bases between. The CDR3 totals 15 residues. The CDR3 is CASSLADSGANVLTF. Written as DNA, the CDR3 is TGTGCCAGCAGCTTAGCTGACTCTGGGGCCAACGTCCTGACTTTC.

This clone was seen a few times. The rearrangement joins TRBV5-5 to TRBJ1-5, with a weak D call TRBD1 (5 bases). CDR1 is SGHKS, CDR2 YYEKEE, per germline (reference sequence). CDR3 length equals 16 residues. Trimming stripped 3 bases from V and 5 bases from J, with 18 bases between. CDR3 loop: CASSSGYVGADQPQHF. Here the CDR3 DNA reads TGTGCCAGCAGCTCGGGTTATGTAGGGGCCGATCAGCCCCAGCATTTT.

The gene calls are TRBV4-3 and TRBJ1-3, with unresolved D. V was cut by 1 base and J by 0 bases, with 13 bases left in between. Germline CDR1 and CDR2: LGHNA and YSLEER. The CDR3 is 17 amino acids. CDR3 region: CASSQGVGLNSGNTIYF. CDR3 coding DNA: TGCGCCAGCAGCCAAGGGGTCGGGTTGAACTCTGGAAACACCATATATTTT.

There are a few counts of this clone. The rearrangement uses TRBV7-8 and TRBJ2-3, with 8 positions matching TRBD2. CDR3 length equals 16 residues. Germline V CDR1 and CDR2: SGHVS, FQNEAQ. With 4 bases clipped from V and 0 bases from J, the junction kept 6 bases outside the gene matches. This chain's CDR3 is CASSSLGTRSTDTQYF. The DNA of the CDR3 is TGTGCCAGCAGCTCCCTTGGGACTAGGAGCACAGATACGCAGTATTTT.

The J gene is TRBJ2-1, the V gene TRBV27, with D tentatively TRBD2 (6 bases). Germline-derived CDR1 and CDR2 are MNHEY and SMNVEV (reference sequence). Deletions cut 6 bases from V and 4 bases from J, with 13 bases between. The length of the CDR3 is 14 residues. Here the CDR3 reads CASSTTGLYNEQFF. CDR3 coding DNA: TGTGCCAGCAGCACGACGGGACTTTACAATGAGCAGTTCTTC.